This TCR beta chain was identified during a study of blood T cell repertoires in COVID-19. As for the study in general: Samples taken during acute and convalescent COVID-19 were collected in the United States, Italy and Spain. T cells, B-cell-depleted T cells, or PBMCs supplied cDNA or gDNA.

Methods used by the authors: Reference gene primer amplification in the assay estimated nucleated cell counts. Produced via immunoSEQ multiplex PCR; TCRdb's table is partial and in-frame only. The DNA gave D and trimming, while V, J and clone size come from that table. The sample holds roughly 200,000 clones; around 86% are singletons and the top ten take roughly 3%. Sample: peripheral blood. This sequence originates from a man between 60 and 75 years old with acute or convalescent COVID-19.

Here the CDR3 DNA reads TGTGCCAGCAGCGTAGGTCGACATACAACTAATGAAAAACTGTTTTTT. This encodes CASSVGRHTTNEKLFF. The genes are TRBV9 and TRBJ1-4, with D unclear. V was pared by 0 bases and J by 0 bases, with 9 bases between. Germline-derived CDR1 and CDR2 are SGDLS and YYNGEE. The CDR3 has 16 amino acids.